In its sample, the clone carrying this TCR beta chain was seen once. The target antigen is unknown. Generated by immunoSEQ multiplex PCR, the TCRdb table keeps only in-frame clones and is missing some. The sample consists of about 83,000 clones, about nine tenths of them appearing once. The data derive from a study of human versus mouse CDR3 diversity and MHC coevolution. Study-wide context: Reported immunoSEQ sensitivity was one in 200,000 T cells, with reduced amplification bias.

Findings and limits, study-wide: Human T cells underwent selection on more than five different MHC II alleles. Clonal inequality was lowest in most of the three human donors. Mice had fewer CDR3 deletions and insertions than humans on average.

Germline values: CDR1 SGHDT, CDR2 YYEEEE. The J segment lost 0 bases and the V segment lost 4 bases, leaving 5 bases of the junction unmatched. There are 17 residues in the CDR3. The sequence was collected from a person aged 25-75 years in good health. The source material was naive CD4+ T cells from blood. The subset denotes: CD45RO-negative CD62L-positive naive CD4 T cells. The J gene is TRBJ2-6, the V gene TRBV5-6; 9 positions match TRBD1. CDR3: CASSPLTGGSGANVLTF. Written as DNA, the CDR3 is TGTGCCAGCAGCCCCCTGACAGGGGGCTCTGGGGCCAACGTCCTGACTTTC.